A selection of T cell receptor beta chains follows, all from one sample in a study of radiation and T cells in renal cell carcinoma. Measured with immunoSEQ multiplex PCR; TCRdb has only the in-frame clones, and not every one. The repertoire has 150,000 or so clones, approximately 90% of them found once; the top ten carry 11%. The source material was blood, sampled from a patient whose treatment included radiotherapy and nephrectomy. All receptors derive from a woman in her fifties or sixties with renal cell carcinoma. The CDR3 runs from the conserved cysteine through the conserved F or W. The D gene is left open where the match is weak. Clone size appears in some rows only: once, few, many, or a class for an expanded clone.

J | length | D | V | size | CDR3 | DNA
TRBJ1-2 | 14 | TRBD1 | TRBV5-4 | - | CASRNRQGAGGYTF | TGTGCCAGCAGGAATAGACAGGGGGCGGGTGGCTACACCTTC
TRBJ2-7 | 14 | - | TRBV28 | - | CASYSGTLPYEQYF | TGTGCCAGCTACTCCGGGACCTTGCCCTACGAGCAGTACTTC
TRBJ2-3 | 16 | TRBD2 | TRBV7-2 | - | CASSLTSGGPPDTQYF | TGTGCCAGCAGCTTAACGAGCGGGGGGCCCCCAGATACGCAGTATTTT
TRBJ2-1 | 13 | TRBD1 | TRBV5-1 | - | CASGTGSHNEQFF | TGCGCCAGTGGGACAGGGTCCCACAATGAGCAGTTCTTC
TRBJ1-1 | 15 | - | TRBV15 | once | CATSSKTGGNTEAFF | TGTGCCACCAGCAGTAAAACAGGAGGGAACACTGAAGCTTTCTTT
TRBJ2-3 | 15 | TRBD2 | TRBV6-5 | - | CASSYTSGGGDTQYF | TGTGCCAGCAGTTACACTAGCGGGGGGGGAGATACGCAGTATTTT
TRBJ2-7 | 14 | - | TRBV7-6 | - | CASSSLLRVNEQYF | TGTGCCAGCAGCTCCCTCCTCAGGGTTAACGAGCAGTACTTC
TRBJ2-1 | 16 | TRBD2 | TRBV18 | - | CASSWTSGSSYNEQFF | TGTGCCAGCTCATGGACTAGCGGGAGCTCCTACAATGAGCAGTTCTTC
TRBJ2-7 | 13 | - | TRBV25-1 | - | CASRPEGGREQYF | TGTGCCAGCAGGCCAGAGGGGGGGCGCGAGCAGTACTTC
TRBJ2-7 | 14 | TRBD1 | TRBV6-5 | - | CASRTTGVTYEQYF | TGTGCCAGCAGGACGACAGGGGTTACCTACGAGCAGTACTTC
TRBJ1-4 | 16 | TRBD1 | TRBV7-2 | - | CASSARTGPGGEKLFF | TGTGCCAGCAGCGCGAGAACCGGGCCAGGGGGTGAAAAACTGTTTTTT
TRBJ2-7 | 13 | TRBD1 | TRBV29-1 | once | CSAPKGQGGEQYF | TGCAGCGCTCCAAAGGGACAGGGAGGGGAGCAGTACTTC
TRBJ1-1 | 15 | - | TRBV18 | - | CASSPPVRDRVEAFF | TGTGCCAGCTCACCACCAGTCAGGGACCGGGTTGAAGCTTTCTTT
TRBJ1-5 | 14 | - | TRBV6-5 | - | CASRGGVGNQPQHF | TGTGCCAGCAGGGGAGGGGTGGGCAATCAGCCCCAGCATTTT
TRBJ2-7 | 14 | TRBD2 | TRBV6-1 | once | CASSRGGATYEQYF | TGTGCCAGCAGTCGGGGGGGGGCTACCTACGAGCAGTACTTC
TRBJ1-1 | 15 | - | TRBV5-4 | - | CASSLASEGRTEAFF | TGTGCCAGCAGCTTGGCCTCGGAGGGTCGCACTGAAGCTTTCTTT
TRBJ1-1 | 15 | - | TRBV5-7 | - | CASSLFEGLNTEAFF | TGTGCCAGCAGCTTATTTGAGGGCTTGAACACTGAAGCTTTCTTT
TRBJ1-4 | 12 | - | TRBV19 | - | CASSMVREKLFF | TGTGCCAGTAGTATGGTCAGGGAAAAACTGTTTTTT
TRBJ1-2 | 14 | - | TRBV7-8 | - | CASSLGGGTAGYTF | TGTGCCAGCAGCTTAGGTGGTGGGACCGCCGGCTACACCTTC
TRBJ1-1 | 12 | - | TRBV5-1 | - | CASSLVGTEAFF | TGCGCCAGCAGCTTGGTCGGAACTGAAGCTTTCTTT
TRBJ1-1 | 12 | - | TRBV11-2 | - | CASSSEPGGAFF | TGTGCCAGCAGCTCCGAACCGGGAGGGGCTTTCTTT
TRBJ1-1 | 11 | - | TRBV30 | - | CAWTENYEAFF | TGTGCCTGGACAGAGAATTATGAAGCTTTCTTT
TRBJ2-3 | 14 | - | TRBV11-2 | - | CASSPRLSTDTQYF | TGTGCCAGCAGCCCACGATTAAGCACAGATACGCAGTATTTT
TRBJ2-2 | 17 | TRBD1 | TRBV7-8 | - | CASSHPTGLRNTGELFF | TGTGCCAGCAGCCACCCGACAGGGCTGAGGAACACCGGGGAGCTGTTTTTT
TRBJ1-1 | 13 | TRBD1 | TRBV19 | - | CASSTQGDTEAFF | TGTGCCAGTAGCACCCAGGGGGACACTGAAGCTTTCTTT
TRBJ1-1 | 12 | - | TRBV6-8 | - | CASGGGRTEAFF | TGTGCCAGCGGGGGGGGGCGCACTGAAGCTTTCTTT
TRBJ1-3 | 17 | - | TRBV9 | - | CASSVTGVGNSGNTIYF | TGTGCCAGCAGCGTAACCGGTGTTGGGAACTCTGGAAACACCATATATTTT
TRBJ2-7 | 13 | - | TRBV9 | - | CASSVAPSYEQYF | TGTGCCAGCAGCGTAGCTCCCAGTTACGAGCAGTACTTC
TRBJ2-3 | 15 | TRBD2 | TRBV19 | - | CASSITGLDTDTQYF | TGTGCCAGTAGTATAACTGGACTAGACACAGATACGCAGTATTTT
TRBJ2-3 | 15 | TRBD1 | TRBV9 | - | CASSEREGTGGTQYF | TGTGCCAGCAGCGAACGAGAGGGGACAGGCGGTACGCAGTATTTT
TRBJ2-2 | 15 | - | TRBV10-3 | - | CAISATATNTGELFF | TGTGCCATCAGTGCTACTGCAACGAACACCGGGGAGCTGTTTTTT
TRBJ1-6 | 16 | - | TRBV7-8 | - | CASRPGGTPRASPLHF | TGTGCCAGCAGACCCGGGGGGACCCCGAGGGCATCACCCCTCCACTTT
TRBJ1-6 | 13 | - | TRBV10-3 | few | CAINQGGNSPLHF | TGTGCCATCAATCAGGGAGGAAATTCACCCCTCCACTTT
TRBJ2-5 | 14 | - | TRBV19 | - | CASSLGLYQETQYF | TGTGCCAGTAGTCTAGGCCTGTACCAAGAGACCCAGTACTTC
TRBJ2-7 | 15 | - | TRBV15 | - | CATSRDLGGAGEQYF | TGTGCCACCAGCAGAGATTTGGGGGGGGCCGGCGAGCAGTACTTC
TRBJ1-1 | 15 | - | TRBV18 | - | CASSPLTASGTEAFF | TGTGCCAGCTCACCATTAACAGCTAGTGGCACTGAAGCTTTCTTT
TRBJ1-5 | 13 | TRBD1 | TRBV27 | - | CASSDRVRQPQHF | TGTGCCAGCTCGGACAGGGTTCGTCAGCCCCAGCATTTT
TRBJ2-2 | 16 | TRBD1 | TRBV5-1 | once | CASSAPGQGHTGELFF | TGCGCCAGCAGCGCCCCGGGACAGGGCCACACCGGGGAGCTGTTTTTT
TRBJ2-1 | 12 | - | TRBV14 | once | CASSPNSGEQFF | TGTGCCAGCAGCCCTAATTCGGGGGAGCAGTTCTTC
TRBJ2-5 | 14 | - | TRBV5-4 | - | CASSLGQGKKTQYF | TGTGCCAGCAGCTTGGGGCAGGGAAAGAAGACCCAGTACTTC
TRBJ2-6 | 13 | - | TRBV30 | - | CAWRSAGANVLTF | TGTGCCTGGAGGTCCGCGGGGGCCAACGTCCTGACTTTC
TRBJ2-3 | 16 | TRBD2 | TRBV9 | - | CASSVAGLAGTDTQYF | TGTGCCAGCAGCGTAGCAGGACTAGCTGGGACAGATACGCAGTATTTT
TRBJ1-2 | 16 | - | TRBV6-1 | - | CASSESLRPSNYGYTF | TGTGCCAGCAGTGAAAGCCTCAGACCTTCTAACTATGGCTACACCTTC
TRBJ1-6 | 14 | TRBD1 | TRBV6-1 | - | CASSEGDSRLALHF | TGTGCCAGCAGTGAGGGGGACAGCCGTTTGGCCCTCCACTTT